The present T cell receptor beta chain was sequenced within a study of spatial heterogeneity in lung cancer. Study-wide results and caveats: Within tumors, counts of expanded alpha and beta TCRs tracked tumor mutation counts. Tallies of expanded TCRs, which were sorted into ubiquitous and regional groups, correlated with counts of ubiquitous and regional nonsynonymous mutations, respectively.

Trimming took 6 bases from V and 6 from J; bases not matched to a gene: 12. Germline CDR1 SNHLY, CDR2 FYNNEI. There are 18 residues in the CDR3. The time point here: sample taken at primary tumor resection. A single record per CDR3 protein comes from TCRdb applying MiXCR to the 5' RACE reads. The sample yields about 18,000 distinct CDR3 sequences, 7.5% seen once. At least ten counts were recorded for this clonotype. The antigen is unknown. The J gene is TRBJ2-1, the V gene TRBV2; TRBD2 agrees at 15 bases. The receptor comes from a male donor with early-stage non-small cell lung cancer. The sample in question was lung tumor tissue, obtained at surgery. The CDR3 loop is CASRYWTSGGAMPNEQFF. In DNA form, the CDR3 reads TGTGCCAGCAGATACTGGACTAGCGGGGGGGCCATGCCCAATGAGCAGTTCTTC.